Following are 18 T cell receptor beta chains from one sample sequenced in a study of graft-versus-host responses after intestinal transplantation. Profiling relied on immunoSEQ multiplex PCR, and the TCRdb table lists in-frame clones only, not all of them. The table includes about 97,000 clones, 91% detected once. Which antigens these TCRs recognize remains unknown. This sample comprised unstimulated CD4+ T cells sorted from spleen or lymph node cells, obtained before transplant. These receptors all stem from a human donor who was the organ donor for an intestinal transplant.

The rearrangement uses TRBV30 and TRBJ1-1, with TRBD1 identical over 9 bases. The V and J ends lost 3 bases and 3 bases, in that order; junction bases with no gene match: 8. Per the germline V gene, CDR1 is GTSNPN and CDR2 is SVGIG (reference sequence). The CDR3 extends over 15 amino acids. The CDR3 loop reads CAWRRTGAGYTEAFF. The CDR3 nucleotides are TGTGCCTGGAGAAGGACAGGGGCCGGATACACTGAAGCTTTCTTT. The full variable domain, in which reference TRBV30 and TRBJ1-1 provide the parts outside the CDR3, is SQTIHQWPATLVQPVGSPLSLECTVEGTSNPNLYWYRQAAGRGLQLLFYSVGIGQISSEVPQNLSASRPQDRQFILSSKKLLLSDSGFYLCAWRRTGAGYTEAFFGQGTRLTVV.

The genes are TRBV4-2 and TRBJ2-7, with D unclear. Between the trimmed V and J ends, which lost 6 bases and 3 bases, there was a span of 24 bases. The V gene's germline CDR1 is LGHNA and CDR2 YNFKEQ. The CDR3 consists of 17 residues. CDR3 sequence: CASSRLAPGSKHYEQYF. In DNA form, the CDR3 reads TGTGCCAGCAGTCGGTTGGCACCCGGGTCGAAACACTACGAGCAGTACTTC.

This clone was recorded only once. The CDR3 region has the DNA TGTGCCAGCAGCTTACGTGGACAGGGGGCCTACGAGCAGTACTTC. Translation gives CASSLRGQGAYEQYF. J is TRBJ2-7 and V is TRBV13, with 10 positions matching TRBD1. Germline V gives CDR1 PRHDT, CDR2 FYEKMQ (reference sequence). The CDR3 runs to 15 residues. V was clipped by 2 bases and J by 2 bases; unmatched bases: 3.

This clone has a single count. CDR3 residues: CASSTAPSGGTYNEQFF. The CDR3 DNA reads as TGTGCCAGCAGCACCGCTCCTAGCGGGGGGACCTACAATGAGCAGTTCTTC. The V and J genes are TRBV9 and TRBJ2-1; 11 bases map to TRBD2. J was trimmed by 2 bases and V by 4 bases; bases with no gene match: 8. Germline V gene sequence: CDR1 SGDLS, CDR2 YYNGEE. The CDR3 has 17 residues. Complete variable domain (other parts from reference TRBV9 and TRBJ2-1): DSGVTQTPKHLITATGQRVTLRCSPRSGDLSVYWYQQSLDQGLQFLIQYYNGEERAKGNILERFSAQQFPDLHSELNLSSLELGDSALYFCASSTAPSGGTYNEQFFGPGTRLTVL.

The chain carries TRBV27 and TRBJ2-6; maybe TRBD1 (6 bases). V lost 8 bases and J lost 3, with 23 bases in between. Germline V gene lookup returns CDR1 MNHEY and CDR2 SMNVEV (reference sequence). The CDR3 sequence is 18 residues long. CDR3 residues: CASGYPDRAEFGANVLTF. CDR3 nucleotide sequence: TGTGCCAGCGGCTATCCGGACAGAGCCGAATTTGGGGCCAACGTCCTGACTTTC.

The chain is built from TRBV4-3 and TRBJ1-2; the D is unclear. Between the trimmed V and J ends, which lost 0 bases and 5 bases, there was a span of 10 bases. Germline V lookup: CDR1 LGHNA, CDR2 YSLEER. CDR3 length: 14 residues. CDR3 residues: CASSQEPGAYGYTF. The CDR3 nucleotides are TGCGCCAGCAGCCAAGAACCCGGAGCATATGGCTACACCTTC.

This chain uses TRBV19 with TRBJ1-2, with D perhaps matching TRBD1 (6 bases). The V end was cut by 3 bases, the J end by 7 bases, with 12 bases between. The length of the CDR3 is 13 residues. Germline V gives CDR1 LNHDA, CDR2 SQIVND (reference sequence). The CDR3 DNA is TGTGCCAGTAGTATTAGCCGAGGGGGTGGCTACACCTTC. Its protein is CASSISRGGGYTF.

This clone was detected a few times. CDR3 in amino acids: CASSPSLANHNEQFF. CDR3 coding DNA: TGTGCCAGCTCACCTTCACTAGCGAACCACAATGAGCAGTTCTTC. V gene TRBV18 combines with J gene TRBJ2-1; 7 bases match TRBD2. The trim removed 3 bases at V and 5 bases at J, leaving 7 bases unmatched. The CDR3 loop spans 15 amino acids. The germline V gene has CDR1 KGHSH and CDR2 LQKENI.

The genes are TRBV2 and TRBJ2-5; TRBD2 aligns across 9 bases. V was pared by 6 bases and J by 7 bases, with 6 bases of the junction left unmatched. Germline V gene data show CDR1 as SNHLY and CDR2 as FYNNEI. The CDR3 is made up of 13 amino acids. The CDR3 DNA sequence: TGTGCCAGCAGGGGACTAGCCCCCTGGACCCAGTACTTC. Translated, it gives CASRGLAPWTQYF.

This chain uses TRBV4-3 with TRBJ2-1; unclear D gene. Germline lookup yields CDR1 LGHNA and CDR2 YSLEER. V shed 3 bases and J shed 4 bases, with 7 bases lying between them. The CDR3 sequence is 13 residues long. Written as DNA, the CDR3 is TGCGCCAGCAGCCAGTATGTTTACAATGAGCAGTTCTTC. Protein product: CASSQYVYNEQFF.

The V gene is TRBV6-1, the J gene TRBJ2-5; the match to TRBD1 covers 10 bases. CDR3 size: 12 residues. CDR1 MNHNS and CDR2 SASEGT come from the germline V gene. The junction had 0 bases not matched to a gene; V was cut back by 6 bases and J by 5 bases. CDR3 residues: CASRTGGETQYF. As DNA, the CDR3 is TGTGCCAGCAGGACAGGGGGCGAGACCCAGTACTTC.

This chain joins TRBV6-5 and TRBJ1-5; tentatively, D is TRBD1 (5 bases). This CDR3 region has 12 residues. V shed 8 bases and J shed 7 bases, with 12 bases lying between them. CDR1 is MNHEY, CDR2 SVGAGI, per germline. The CDR3 loop reads CASGGLGQPQHF. The CDR3 DNA follows: TGTGCCAGCGGGGGACTGGGCCAGCCCCAGCATTTT.

The chain recombines TRBV19 with TRBJ1-3, with 11 bases aligning to TRBD1. The CDR3 runs 14 residues. CDR1 is LNHDA and CDR2 is SQIVND in the germline V gene (reference sequence). The trim removed 5 bases at V and 5 bases at J, leaving 2 bases unmatched. The CDR3 region is CASSGQGARNTIYF. CDR3 nucleotides: TGTGCCAGTAGTGGACAGGGGGCCCGAAACACCATATATTTT.

For this clone: In the same sample, other DNA sequences code for this CDR3. The chain has TRBV4-1 and TRBJ2-1; weak D call: TRBD2 (5 bases). Trimming removed 1 base from V and 7 bases from J, with 5 bases in between. The length of the CDR3 is 12 residues. The germline CDR1 and CDR2 sequences are MGHRA and YSYEKL. Here the CDR3 reads CASSQGGNEQFF. CDR3 in DNA: TGCGCCAGCAGCCAAGGAGGGAATGAGCAGTTCTTC.

This clone has a single count. This chain uses TRBV12-5 with TRBJ2-1; D uncertain. Germline CDR1 reads LGHNT; CDR2 reads FRNRAP. V lost 0 bases to trimming and J lost 8 bases, with 14 bases between them. This CDR3 contains 15 residues. The CDR3 protein is CASGLVPGAFDEQFF. The CDR3, as DNA: TGTGCTAGTGGTTTGGTACCCGGAGCTTTCGATGAGCAGTTCTTC.

Only one count was recorded for this clone. This chain joins TRBV27 and TRBJ1-5; 7 nucleotides agree with TRBD1. Germline V gives CDR1 MNHEY, CDR2 SMNVEV (reference sequence). The CDR3 runs to 13 residues. With 9 bases clipped from V and 0 bases from J, the junction kept 2 bases outside the gene matches. CDR3 in DNA: TGTGCCAGGGACAGGTATAGCAATCAGCCCCAGCATTTT. Its translation is CARDRYSNQPQHF.

This chain connects TRBV30 to TRBJ2-5; TRBD1 aligns across 7 bases. The J call may be faulty, since TRBJ2-7 better matches the DNA end. CDR3 size: 17 residues. Per the germline V gene, CDR1 is GTSNPN and CDR2 is SVGIG (reference sequence). CDR3 loop: CAWAAGTVQTLTYEQYF. The CDR3, as DNA: TGTGCCTGGGCAGCCGGGACAGTACAAACTCTAACCTACGAGCAGTACTTC.

The chain carries TRBV5-1 and TRBJ2-7; TRBD1 matches at 9 bases. V was pared by 4 bases and J by 2 bases, with 4 bases of the junction left unmatched. The germline CDR1 and CDR2 sequences are SGHRS and YFSETQ. The CDR3 length is 14 residues. The CDR3 DNA reads TGCGCCAGCAGCACGGGACAGGGTGCCTACGAGCAGTACTTC. Protein: CASSTGQGAYEQYF.